This T cell receptor beta chain comes out of a study of cytomegalovirus exposure and HLA in healthy donors. This clone was seen a few times. TCRdb's table, derived via immunoSEQ multiplex PCR, lists solely in-frame clones and lacks some. Of over 80,000 clones listed, 85% are singletons. The sequenced material came from PBMCs. This receptor was identified in a man between 18 and 35 years old in good health and CMV-seropositive.

CDR3 coding DNA: TGTGCCAGCAGCCAACTAGCGGGAATGAACACCGGGGAGCTGTTTTTT. Translation: CASSQLAGMNTGELFF. The genes are TRBV27 and TRBJ2-2; 10 bases are a match to TRBD2. The junction had 5 bases not matched to a gene; V was cut back by 6 bases and J by 1 base. The V gene's germline CDR1 is MNHEY and CDR2 SMNVEV (reference sequence). CDR3 length: 16 amino acids.